Listed below are T cell receptor beta chains from one sample, sequenced in a study of shared clonotypes between healthy human individuals. TCRdb's table, derived via immunoSEQ multiplex PCR, lists solely in-frame clones and lacks some. Here the sample spans under 2.5 million clones, 80% to 95% being singletons. The material sequenced was naive CD4+ T cells from PBMCs. The source of these receptors is a man aged 18 to 35 in good health. Some clones in this sample may be carry-over from other donors' samples. Both conserved end residues are part of each CDR3. The order of the fields is J gene, D gene, V gene, clone size, CDR3 DNA, CDR3 protein. A D gene is named only where the DNA matches it firmly. Size tells how often a clone was seen (once, few, many) or the class of an expanded clone, and some rows leave it out.

TRBJ2-7 | . | TRBV21-1 | once | TGTGCCAGCAGCAAAACGGCAGGACTAGCGGGAAGGAGGGAGCAGTACTTC | CASSKTAGLAGRREQYF
TRBJ2-7 | . | TRBV4-2 | . | TGTGCCAGCAGCCAAGAGGTCGGGCTGGGCCTCTGGGAGCAGTACTTC | CASSQEVGLGLWEQYF
TRBJ2-7 | TRBD1 | TRBV5-4 | . | TGTGCCAGCAGCCACCAGCGACAGGGCGACGAGCAGTACTTC | CASSHQRQGDEQYF
TRBJ2-6 | . | TRBV6-5 | . | TGTGCCAGCAGTTACGCTGGGTGGTCTGGGGCCAACGTCCTGACTTTC | CASSYAGWSGANVLTF
TRBJ2-3 | . | TRBV4-3 | . | TGCGCCAGCAGCCAAGATCTCGCGGGGCTAGGGGCAGATACGCAGTATTTT | CASSQDLAGLGADTQYF
TRBJ2-1 | . | TRBV11-2 | . | TGTGCCAGCAGCTTAGGACGATACAATGAGCAGTTCTTC | CASSLGRYNEQFF
TRBJ2-1 | TRBD1 | TRBV5-1 | . | TGCGCCAGCAGCAGGGGACAGGGGCTTTTTGACAATGAGCAGTTCTTC | CASSRGQGLFDNEQFF
TRBJ1-2 | . | TRBV6-5 | . | TGTGCCAGCAGTTACTTAAGGGGCTTTGGCTACACCTTC | CASSYLRGFGYTF
TRBJ1-5 | . | TRBV18 | . | TGTGCCAGCTCCCCCGGCAGGGCTTATCAGCCCCAGCATTTT | CASSPGRAYQPQHF
TRBJ2-5 | . | TRBV7-2 | . | TGTGCCAGCAGCTTAGTTCCCGGTCAAGAGACCCAGTACTTC | CASSLVPGQETQYF
TRBJ1-5 | . | TRBV28 | . | TGTGCCAGCAGTTTAAAGTGGACACCTAATCAGCCCCAGCATTTT | CASSLKWTPNQPQHF